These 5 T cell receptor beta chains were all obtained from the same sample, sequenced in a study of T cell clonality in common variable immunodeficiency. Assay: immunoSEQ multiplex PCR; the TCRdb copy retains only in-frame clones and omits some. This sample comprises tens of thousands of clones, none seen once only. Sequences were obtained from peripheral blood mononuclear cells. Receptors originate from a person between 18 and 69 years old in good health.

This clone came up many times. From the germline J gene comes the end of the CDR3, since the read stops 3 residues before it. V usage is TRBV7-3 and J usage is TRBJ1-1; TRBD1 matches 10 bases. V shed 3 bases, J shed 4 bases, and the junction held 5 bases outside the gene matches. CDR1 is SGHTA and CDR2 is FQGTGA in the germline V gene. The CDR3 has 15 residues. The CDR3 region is CASSLTGQGITEAFF. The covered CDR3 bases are TGTGCCAGCAGCTTGACGGGACAGGGGATCACTGAA.

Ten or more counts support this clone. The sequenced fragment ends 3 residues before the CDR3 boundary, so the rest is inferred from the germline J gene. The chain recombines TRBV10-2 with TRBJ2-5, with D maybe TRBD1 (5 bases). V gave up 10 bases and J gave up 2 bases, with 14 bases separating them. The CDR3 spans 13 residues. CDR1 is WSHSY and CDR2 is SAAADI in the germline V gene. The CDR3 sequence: CAISTELQETQYF. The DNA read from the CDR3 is TGCGCCATATCGACAGAGCTACAAGAGACC.

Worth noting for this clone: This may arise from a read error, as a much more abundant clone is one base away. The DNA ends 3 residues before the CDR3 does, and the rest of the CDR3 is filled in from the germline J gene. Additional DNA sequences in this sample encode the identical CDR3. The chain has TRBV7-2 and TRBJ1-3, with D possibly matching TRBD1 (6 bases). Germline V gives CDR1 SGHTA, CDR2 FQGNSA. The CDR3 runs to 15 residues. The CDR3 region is CASSLATGSGNTIYF. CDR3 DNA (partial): TGTGCCAGCAGCTTAGCCACAGGGTCTGGAAACACA.

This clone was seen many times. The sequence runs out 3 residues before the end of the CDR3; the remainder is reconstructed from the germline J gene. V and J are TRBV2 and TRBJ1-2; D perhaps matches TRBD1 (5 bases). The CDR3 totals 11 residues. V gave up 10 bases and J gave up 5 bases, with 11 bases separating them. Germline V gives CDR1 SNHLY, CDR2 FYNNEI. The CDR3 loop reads CATGEGYGYTF. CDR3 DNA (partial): TGTGCCACGGGGGAGGGATATGGC.

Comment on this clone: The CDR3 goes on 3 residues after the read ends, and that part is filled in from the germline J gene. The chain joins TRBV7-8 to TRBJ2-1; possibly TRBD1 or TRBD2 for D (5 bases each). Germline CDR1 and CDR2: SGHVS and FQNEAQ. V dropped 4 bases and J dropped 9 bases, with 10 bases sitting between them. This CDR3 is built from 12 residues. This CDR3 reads CASSSLRGEQFF. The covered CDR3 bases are TGTGCCAGCAGCTCCTTGAGGGGTGAG.